The sequence of this T cell receptor (beta chain) was determined in a study of blood T cell repertoires in COVID-19. Looking at the study overall: T cells, B-cell-depleted T cells, or PBMCs provided the cDNA or gDNA that served as material.

The authors' processing: Nucleated cell number was recorded as an estimate derived from reference gene primer amplification. The data were produced by immunoSEQ multiplex PCR, yet TCRdb's version contains in-frame clones alone and is incomplete. That table is the source of V, J and clone size, and D and trimming were worked out from the DNA. This sample has almost 200,000 clones; around 85% occur once, and the top ten carry 0.75% to 0.9%. This CDR3 is 16 amino acids long. The J segment lost 3 bases and the V segment lost 3 bases, leaving 7 bases of the junction unmatched. CDR1 SEHNR and CDR2 FQNEAQ come from the germline V gene (reference sequence).

The receptor comes from a woman between 65 and 79 years old with acute or convalescent COVID-19. The chain combines TRBV7-9 with TRBJ1-5, with 8 nucleotides matching TRBD1. What was sequenced was peripheral blood. CDR3 in DNA: TGTGCCAGCAGCTTGTCTTGGACAGGGTACAATCAGCCCCAGCATTTT. Translating it yields CASSLSWTGYNQPQHF.